One sample yielded the 19 T cell receptor beta chains listed below, sequenced in a study of patients and donors after allogeneic stem cell transplantation. MiXCR was run by TCRdb on the RT-PCR reads, yielding one entry per CDR3 protein. The sample has 160,000 or so distinct CDR3 sequences; approximately 25% are singletons. Sequencing was carried out using blood, either unsorted or a sorted T cell fraction (not recorded which). These receptors were collected from a human donor who was either an allogeneic HSCT recipient or a stem cell or donor lymphocyte infusion donor (not recorded which). It is not recorded whose cells these are; they may come from a transplant donor.

This clonotype was recorded a few times. The V gene is TRBV5-1, the J gene TRBJ2-1; D is unresolved. The CDR3 loop spans 14 amino acids. Between the trimmed V and J ends, which lost 0 bases and 2 bases, there was a span of 6 bases. The V gene's germline CDR1 is SGHRS and CDR2 YFSETQ. CDR3 loop: CASSLDLAYNEQFF. The CDR3 bases are TGCGCCAGCAGCTTGGACTTAGCCTACAATGAGCAGTTCTTC. Complete variable domain (other parts from reference TRBV5-1 and TRBJ2-1): KAGVTQTPRYLIKTRGQQVTLSCSPISGHRSVSWYQQTPGQGLQFLFEYFSETQRNKGNFPGRFSGRQFSNSRSEMNVSTLELGDSALYLCASSLDLAYNEQFFGPGTRLTVL.

This clonotype has a handful of counts. V usage is TRBV6-2 or TRBV6-3 and J usage is TRBJ2-5; D not resolved. Germline V CDR1 and CDR2: MNHEY, SVGEGT. CDR3 length equals 15 residues. Trimming took off 7 bases at V and 1 base at J, with 16 bases between the two ends. The CDR3 DNA is TGTGCCAGCACCAAGACTCGTCGAGCCCAAGAGACCCAGTACTTC. Encoded protein: CASTKTRRAQETQYF.

This clonotype was recorded a few times. The V call is TRBV5-6, the J call TRBJ1-1, with 7 bases lining up with TRBD1. This CDR3 contains 15 residues. Germline CDR1 SGHDT, CDR2 YYEEEE. The junction had 3 bases not matched to a gene; V was cut back by 0 bases and J by 1 base. The CDR3 loop reads CASSLGWTGNTEAFF. DNA of the CDR3: TGTGCCAGCAGCTTGGGATGGACAGGGAACACTGAAGCTTTCTTT.

The chain carries TRBV20-1 and TRBJ1-1; no clear D gene. Trimming took 3 bases from V and 2 from J, leaving 10 bases between them. This CDR3 has 13 amino acids. Per the germline V gene, CDR1 is DFQATT and CDR2 is SNEGSKA (reference sequence). CDR3 in amino acids: CSASRDSNTEAFF. CDR3 bases: TGCAGTGCTAGTAGGGATTCCAACACTGAAGCTTTCTTT.

This clonotype occurred many times. This chain joins TRBV12-3 or TRBV12-4 and TRBJ1-5, with unresolved D. The CDR3 has 16 residues. V lost 0 bases and J lost 4, with 13 bases in between. The CDR3 loop reads CASSLAGRGNNQPQHF. CDR3 DNA: TGTGCCAGCAGTTTAGCGGGCCGCGGCAATAATCAGCCCCAGCATTTT.

This clonotype was observed a few times. The J gene is TRBJ1-2, the V gene TRBV12-3 or TRBV12-4, with 7 positions matching TRBD1. The CDR3 is made up of 11 amino acids. With V trimmed by 6 bases and J by 8 bases, 3 bases remained unmatched. The DNA of the CDR3 is TGTGCCAGCAGCCCGGACAGGGGCTACACCTTC. The encoded protein is CASSPDRGYTF.

This clonotype has just a few counts. This chain links TRBV5-1 with TRBJ2-2; 9 positions agree with TRBD1. Trimming removed 0 bases from V and 4 bases from J; junction bases left unmatched: 7. The germline gives CDR1 SGHRS, CDR2 YFSETQ. This CDR3 contains 17 residues. CDR3 DNA sequence: TGCGCCAGCAGCTTGGCTGGGACAGGGCTGGGCACCGGGGAGCTGTTTTTT. Translating it yields CASSLAGTGLGTGELFF.

V and J are TRBV12-5 and TRBJ2-5, with D possibly being TRBD1 (6 bases). The CDR3 sequence is 13 residues long. Looked up from germline, CDR1 is LGHNT and CDR2 is FRNRAP. The V end lost 6 bases, the J end lost 5 bases, and 13 bases lay between the germline ends. In nucleotides, the CDR3 is TGTGCTAGTGGACCAGACAGGTGGGAGACCCAGTACTTC. Translation gives CASGPDRWETQYF. The full variable domain, its missing parts supplied by reference TRBV12-5 and TRBJ2-5, is DARVTQTPRHKVTEMGQEVTMRCQPILGHNTVFWYRQTMMQGLELLAYFRNRAPLDDSGMPKDRFSAEMPDATLATLKIQPSEPRDSAVYFCASGPDRWETQYFGPGTRLLVL.

The chain uses TRBV5-1 and TRBJ2-7; a weak D match, TRBD2 (5 bases). This CDR3 has 14 residues. In germline, CDR1 is SGHRS, CDR2 YFSETQ. The V end lost 0 bases, the J end lost 5 bases, and 12 bases lay between the germline ends. The CDR3 region is CASSLELASHEQYF. The DNA of the CDR3 is TGCGCCAGCAGCTTGGAGCTAGCTTCCCACGAGCAGTACTTC.

This clonotype was detected a few times. The rearrangement uses TRBV20-1 and TRBJ1-1, with TRBD1 as a possible D gene (5 bases). V shed 0 bases and J shed 5 bases, with 13 bases lying between them. Germline V gene data show CDR1 as DFQATT and CDR2 as SNEGSKA (reference sequence). This CDR3 has 14 amino acids. The CDR3 nucleotides read TGCAGTGCTAGAGATGGGACCCAAGGAACTGAAGCTTTCTTT. Its protein product is CSARDGTQGTEAFF.

This clonotype was counted a few times. This chain joins TRBV5-1 and TRBJ1-1; no clear D gene. The CDR3 runs to 15 residues. V shed 0 bases and J shed 0 bases, with 9 bases lying between them. Germline V gives CDR1 SGHRS, CDR2 YFSETQ. CDR3 amino acids: CASSLAYGVNTEAFF. DNA for the CDR3: TGCGCCAGCAGCTTGGCCTACGGGGTGAACACTGAAGCTTTCTTT. Based on the CDR3 plus reference TRBV5-1 and TRBJ1-1, the full variable domain is KAGVTQTPRYLIKTRGQQVTLSCSPISGHRSVSWYQQTPGQGLQFLFEYFSETQRNKGNFPGRFSGRQFSNSRSEMNVSTLELGDSALYLCASSLAYGVNTEAFFGQGTRLTVV.

This chain links TRBV14 with TRBJ1-2; TRBD1 might be the D (6 bases). The CDR3 extends over 13 amino acids. Germline V gene lookup returns CDR1 SGHDN and CDR2 FVKESK. V was pared by 6 bases and J by 7 bases, with 15 bases between. CDR3 DNA sequence: TGTGCCAGCAGTTACGAACCGGGGGCTGGCTACACCTTC. Translation gives CASSYEPGAGYTF. Combining the CDR3 with reference TRBV14 and TRBJ1-2 gives the whole variable domain EAGVTQFPSHSVIEKGQTVTLRCDPISGHDNLYWYRRVMGKEIKFLLHFVKESKQDESGMPNNRFLAERTGGTYSTLKVQPAELEDSGVYFCASSYEPGAGYTFGSGTRLTVV.

This clonotype was counted ten times or more. CDR3 in DNA: TGTGCCAGCAGTCCTAATAGACAGGGCTACTATGGCTACACCTTC. Protein product: CASSPNRQGYYGYTF. V usage is TRBV27 and J usage is TRBJ1-2; 7 bases map to TRBD1. The germline V gene encodes CDR1 MNHEY and CDR2 SMNVEV (reference sequence). V trimming: 5 bases; J trimming: 3 bases; junction bases outside the gene matches: 9. CDR3 length: 15 amino acids.

The genes are TRBV18 and TRBJ2-1; 12 nucleotides match TRBD2. CDR3 length: 18 amino acids. The trim removed 6 bases at V and 8 bases at J, leaving 17 bases unmatched. Germline assignment: CDR1 KGHSH and CDR2 LQKENI. The CDR3 bases are TGTGCCAGCTCTCAAGATCGACTAGCGGGGGCCCGGGGGGATGAGCAGTTCTTC. Its translation is CASSQDRLAGARGDEQFF.

The chain links TRBV20-1 to TRBJ2-7, with 9 bases lining up with TRBD1. The J segment lost 5 bases and the V segment lost 4 bases, leaving 15 bases of the junction unmatched. CDR1 is DFQATT and CDR2 is SNEGSKA in the germline V gene (reference sequence). This CDR3 is built from 16 residues. For the CDR3, the DNA is TGCAGTGCTACTACCGCGGACAGGGGCAGAGCTAACGAGCAGTACTTC. This gives the protein CSATTADRGRANEQYF.

The chain uses TRBV19 and TRBJ1-5; 7 bases are shared with TRBD1. CDR1 and CDR2 (germline): LNHDA, SQIVND (reference sequence). CDR3 length equals 14 residues. Trimming cost V 7 bases and J 4 bases; bases outside gene matches: 7. The CDR3: CASTAQGGNQPQHF. The CDR3 DNA follows: TGTGCCAGTACGGCGCAGGGGGGGAATCAGCCCCAGCATTTT.

This clonotype has only a few counts. The gene calls are TRBV21-1 and TRBJ1-1. TRBV21-1 is annotated as a pseudogene. This CDR3 contains 11 residues. Here the CDR3 reads CASRFRKEAFF. CDR3 DNA sequence: TGTGCCAGCCGATTCCGGAAAGAGGCTTTCTTT.

This clonotype was seen a handful of times. The rearrangement links TRBV5-1 to TRBJ2-1; 7 bases match TRBD1. CDR1 and CDR2 (germline): SGHRS, YFSETQ. This CDR3 has 17 residues. V shed 2 bases and J 8 bases; nucleotides not matched to a gene: 16. This CDR3 is CASSFMSGQVTGDEQFF. The CDR3 bases are TGCGCCAGCAGCTTTATGTCCGGACAGGTAACTGGCGATGAGCAGTTCTTC.

This clonotype was seen a handful of times. The chain couples TRBV5-6 to TRBJ2-1; a possible D gene is TRBD2 (6 bases). V lost 6 bases to trimming and J lost 4 bases, with 11 bases between them. The germline V gene has CDR1 SGHDT and CDR2 YYEEEE. The CDR3 loop spans 13 amino acids. The DNA for the CDR3 is TGTGCCAGCACCCCCGCGGGATACAATGAGCAGTTCTTC. The encoded protein is CASTPAGYNEQFF.